A selection of T cell receptor beta chains follows, all from one sample in a study of T cells in tumors after PD-1 blockade. Profiled with immunoSEQ multiplex PCR; TCRdb holds only in-frame clones, not every one. The sample comprises 55,000 to 65,000 clones, roughly 75% of which are singletons, and over 10% rests with the top ten. Sequenced here: PBMCs, sampled before anti-PD-1 treatment. The source is a human donor with basal cell carcinoma. Both conserved end residues are part of each CDR3. D genes are given only for firm matches. A row's size may be missing; if present it is once, few, many or a size class.

abundance: .; v_gene: TRBV5-6; j_gene: TRBJ1-5; d_gene: .; CDR3aa: CASSLGVASNQPQHF; CDR3nt: TGTGCCAGCAGCTTGGGGGTAGCCAGCAATCAGCCCCAGCATTTT
abundance: few; v_gene: TRBV20-1; j_gene: TRBJ2-5; d_gene: .; CDR3aa: CSASWGTGETQYF; CDR3nt: TGCAGTGCTAGTTGGGGGACGGGAGAGACCCAGTACTTC
abundance: .; v_gene: TRBV5-1; j_gene: TRBJ2-1; d_gene: .; CDR3aa: CASSFSFGEQFF; CDR3nt: TGCGCCAGCAGCTTTTCATTTGGTGAGCAGTTCTTC
abundance: .; v_gene: TRBV14; j_gene: TRBJ2-2; d_gene: TRBD1; CDR3aa: CASSHKGAGTGELFF; CDR3nt: TGTGCCAGCAGCCACAAGGGGGCCGGTACCGGGGAGCTGTTTTTT
abundance: .; v_gene: TRBV27; j_gene: TRBJ1-5; d_gene: .; CDR3aa: CASGSWGDTRNQPQHF; CDR3nt: TGTGCCAGCGGGAGTTGGGGGGATACGCGCAATCAGCCCCAGCATTTT
abundance: .; v_gene: TRBV6-5; j_gene: TRBJ2-7; d_gene: TRBD1; CDR3aa: CASSYSGQGGFKYF; CDR3nt: TGTGCCAGCAGTTACTCCGGACAGGGGGGATTTAAGTACTTC
abundance: few; v_gene: TRBV6-6; j_gene: TRBJ1-4; d_gene: TRBD1; CDR3aa: CASNDLDRDGEKLFF; CDR3nt: TGTGCCAGCAACGACTTGGACAGGGACGGAGAAAAACTGTTTTTT
abundance: once; v_gene: TRBV29-1; j_gene: TRBJ2-5; d_gene: TRBD2; CDR3aa: CSVSLAGAGETQYF; CDR3nt: TGCAGCGTGAGTCTAGCGGGGGCAGGAGAGACCCAGTACTTC
abundance: .; v_gene: TRBV3-1/TRBV3-2; j_gene: TRBJ2-5; d_gene: TRBD2; CDR3aa: CASSRWTSGGETQYF; CDR3nt: TGTGCCAGCAGCCGCTGGACTAGCGGGGGGGAGACCCAGTACTTC
abundance: .; v_gene: TRBV18; j_gene: TRBJ1-4; d_gene: .; CDR3aa: CASSPSLGANEKLFF; CDR3nt: TGTGCCAGCTCACCATCACTGGGGGCTAATGAAAAACTGTTTTTT
abundance: .; v_gene: TRBV12-3/TRBV12-4; j_gene: TRBJ2-3; d_gene: .; CDR3aa: CASQRTRTDTQYF; CDR3nt: TGTGCCAGCCAAAGGACCCGCACAGATACGCAGTATTTT
abundance: .; v_gene: TRBV30; j_gene: TRBJ1-3; d_gene: .; CDR3aa: CAWSKPRLSGNTIYF; CDR3nt: TGTGCCTGGAGTAAACCTCGTTTGTCAGGAAACACCATATATTTT
abundance: .; v_gene: TRBV5-4; j_gene: TRBJ2-5; d_gene: TRBD1; CDR3aa: CASSWTGQTGETQYF; CDR3nt: TGTGCCAGCAGTTGGACAGGGCAAACGGGAGAGACCCAGTACTTC
abundance: .; v_gene: TRBV4-1; j_gene: TRBJ2-7; d_gene: .; CDR3aa: CASSQYIRGSSSYEQYF; CDR3nt: TGCGCCAGCAGCCAATATATAAGGGGCAGCAGCTCCTACGAGCAGTACTTC
abundance: .; v_gene: TRBV2; j_gene: TRBJ1-4; d_gene: .; CDR3aa: CASSDRTPTTNEKLFF; CDR3nt: TGTGCCAGCAGTGATAGGACCCCAACAACTAATGAAAAACTGTTTTTT
abundance: .; v_gene: TRBV29-1; j_gene: TRBJ2-3; d_gene: .; CDR3aa: CSVITGSHSTDTQYF; CDR3nt: TGCAGCGTAATTACAGGGAGTCATAGCACAGATACGCAGTATTTT
abundance: .; v_gene: TRBV5-1; j_gene: TRBJ1-6; d_gene: .; CDR3aa: CASSLVRALASPLHF; CDR3nt: TGCGCCAGCAGCTTGGTCAGGGCCTTGGCTTCACCCCTCCACTTT
abundance: .; v_gene: TRBV6-5; j_gene: TRBJ2-5; d_gene: .; CDR3aa: CASHTPGQETQYF; CDR3nt: TGTGCCAGCCATACTCCAGGACAAGAGACCCAGTACTTC
abundance: .; v_gene: TRBV5-6; j_gene: TRBJ1-2; d_gene: .; CDR3aa: CASSLVPPDYGYTF; CDR3nt: TGTGCCAGCAGCTTGGTACCCCCAGACTATGGCTACACCTTC
abundance: .; v_gene: TRBV5-1; j_gene: TRBJ1-2; d_gene: .; CDR3aa: CASSPRVGVSVDGYTF; CDR3nt: TGCGCCAGCAGCCCCCGTGTGGGAGTGTCAGTTGATGGCTACACCTTC
abundance: .; v_gene: TRBV5-6; j_gene: TRBJ2-7; d_gene: .; CDR3aa: CASSPEGGYEQYF; CDR3nt: TGTGCCAGCAGTCCCGAAGGAGGGTACGAGCAGTACTTC
abundance: few; v_gene: TRBV4-1; j_gene: TRBJ1-2; d_gene: .; CDR3aa: CASSPLWGAYYGYTF; CDR3nt: TGCGCCAGCAGCCCGTTATGGGGGGCCTACTATGGCTACACCTTC
abundance: .; v_gene: TRBV2; j_gene: TRBJ2-7; d_gene: TRBD2; CDR3aa: CASSESLAGAYEQYF; CDR3nt: TGTGCCAGCAGTGAGAGTCTAGCGGGGGCCTACGAGCAGTACTTC
abundance: few; v_gene: TRBV3-1/TRBV3-2; j_gene: TRBJ2-2; d_gene: TRBD2; CDR3aa: CASSLNAGAGELFF; CDR3nt: TGTGCCAGCAGCCTAAATGCGGGGGCCGGGGAGCTGTTTTTT
abundance: few; v_gene: TRBV6-6; j_gene: TRBJ2-4; d_gene: .; CDR3aa: CASSPAASQKNIQYF; CDR3nt: TGTGCCAGCAGTCCCGCCGCAAGCCAGAAAAACATTCAGTACTTC
abundance: .; v_gene: TRBV24-1; j_gene: TRBJ2-7; d_gene: TRBD2; CDR3aa: CATRLGGCSYEQYF; CDR3nt: TGTGCCACCCGCCTGGGGGGGTGCTCCTACGAGCAGTACTTC
abundance: .; v_gene: TRBV9; j_gene: TRBJ2-2; d_gene: TRBD2; CDR3aa: CASSPSKRGANTGELFF; CDR3nt: TGTGCCAGCAGCCCAAGCAAGCGGGGGGCGAACACCGGGGAGCTGTTTTTT
abundance: once; v_gene: TRBV6-1; j_gene: TRBJ1-1; d_gene: .; CDR3aa: CASSEAPGGNSEAFF; CDR3nt: TGTGCCAGCAGTGAAGCGCCCGGGGGGAACTCTGAAGCTTTCTTT
abundance: once; v_gene: TRBV5-1; j_gene: TRBJ2-7; d_gene: .; CDR3aa: CASSLTGIATYEQYF; CDR3nt: TGCGCCAGCAGCTTGACGGGGATTGCGACCTACGAGCAGTACTTC
abundance: .; v_gene: TRBV7-6; j_gene: TRBJ1-3; d_gene: TRBD1; CDR3aa: CASSSGQGAGNTIYF; CDR3nt: TGTGCCAGCAGCTCGGGACAGGGGGCTGGAAACACCATATATTTT
abundance: medium-sized; v_gene: TRBV10-1; j_gene: TRBJ1-1; d_gene: .; CDR3aa: CASRPKLTGEAFF; CDR3nt: TGCGCCAGCAGACCCAAACTGACAGGTGAAGCTTTCTTT
abundance: .; v_gene: TRBV10-3; j_gene: TRBJ2-1; d_gene: .; CDR3aa: CAIGEGGRWDEQFF; CDR3nt: TGTGCCATAGGGGAGGGGGGCCGATGGGATGAGCAGTTCTTC
abundance: .; v_gene: TRBV9; j_gene: TRBJ2-5; d_gene: TRBD1; CDR3aa: CASSGPGQQETQYF; CDR3nt: TGTGCCAGCAGCGGACCGGGACAGCAAGAGACCCAGTACTTC
abundance: .; v_gene: TRBV18; j_gene: TRBJ2-2; d_gene: .; CDR3aa: CASSPKTGGELFF; CDR3nt: TGTGCCAGCTCACCGAAGACGGGCGGGGAGCTGTTTTTT
abundance: .; v_gene: TRBV12-5; j_gene: TRBJ2-7; d_gene: .; CDR3aa: CASGLVSSPTYEQYF; CDR3nt: TGTGCTAGTGGTTTGGTTTCGAGTCCTACCTACGAGCAGTACTTC
abundance: once; v_gene: TRBV6-1; j_gene: TRBJ1-1; d_gene: .; CDR3aa: CASSEGFTFF; CDR3nt: TGTGCCAGCAGTGAAGGGTTTACTTTCTTT
abundance: .; v_gene: TRBV12-5; j_gene: TRBJ1-5; d_gene: .; CDR3aa: CASGQRWEGQPQHF; CDR3nt: TGTGCTAGTGGTCAAAGGTGGGAAGGTCAGCCCCAGCATTTT
abundance: few; v_gene: TRBV3-1/TRBV3-2; j_gene: TRBJ1-3; d_gene: .; CDR3aa: CASSQGQAGGNTIYF; CDR3nt: TGTGCCAGCAGCCAAGGACAGGCGGGTGGAAACACCATATATTTT
abundance: .; v_gene: TRBV7-9; j_gene: TRBJ2-1; d_gene: .; CDR3aa: CASSLKTTGTIDEQFF; CDR3nt: TGTGCCAGCAGCCTAAAAACGACAGGTACAATAGATGAGCAGTTCTTC
abundance: .; v_gene: TRBV7-9; j_gene: TRBJ2-2; d_gene: .; CDR3aa: CASSFRGGRTNTGELFF; CDR3nt: TGTGCCAGCAGCTTTAGGGGTGGACGGACGAACACCGGGGAGCTGTTTTTT
abundance: .; v_gene: TRBV6-2/TRBV6-3; j_gene: TRBJ2-7; d_gene: TRBD2; CDR3aa: CASSPRRVAGGPYEQYF; CDR3nt: TGTGCCAGCAGCCCACGCAGGGTAGCGGGGGGGCCCTACGAGCAGTACTTC
abundance: .; v_gene: TRBV4-1; j_gene: TRBJ1-2; d_gene: .; CDR3aa: CASSQEGRGNHYGYTF; CDR3nt: TGCGCCAGCAGCCAAGAGGGTAGGGGTAATCACTATGGCTACACCTTC
abundance: .; v_gene: TRBV9; j_gene: TRBJ1-1; d_gene: .; CDR3aa: CASSVGFQGVMNTEAFF; CDR3nt: TGTGCCAGCAGCGTAGGTTTCCAGGGCGTCATGAACACTGAAGCTTTCTTT
abundance: .; v_gene: TRBV10-2; j_gene: TRBJ2-5; d_gene: TRBD2; CDR3aa: CASRPGTTSQETQYF; CDR3nt: TGCGCCAGCAGACCCGGGACTACTTCTCAAGAGACCCAGTACTTC
abundance: .; v_gene: TRBV9; j_gene: TRBJ2-1; d_gene: .; CDR3aa: CASSARNNEQFF; CDR3nt: TGTGCCAGCAGCGCAAGGAACAATGAGCAGTTCTTC
abundance: .; v_gene: TRBV5-4; j_gene: TRBJ2-1; d_gene: TRBD2; CDR3aa: CASSKGTTSGYNEQFF; CDR3nt: TGTGCCAGCAGCAAGGGAACGACTAGCGGCTACAATGAGCAGTTCTTC
abundance: .; v_gene: TRBV20-1; j_gene: TRBJ2-7; d_gene: .; CDR3aa: CSATTGIEQYF; CDR3nt: TGCAGTGCCACCACAGGGATCGAGCAGTACTTC
abundance: .; v_gene: TRBV4-1; j_gene: TRBJ1-1; d_gene: TRBD1; CDR3aa: CASSSFGTGRPEAFF; CDR3nt: TGCGCCAGCAGCTCGTTTGGGACAGGGAGGCCTGAAGCTTTCTTT
abundance: .; v_gene: TRBV30; j_gene: TRBJ1-2; d_gene: .; CDR3aa: CAWEVPQSLNYGYTF; CDR3nt: TGTGCCTGGGAGGTCCCACAGTCCCTTAACTATGGCTACACCTTC
abundance: many; v_gene: TRBV10-3; j_gene: TRBJ1-4; d_gene: .; CDR3aa: CAISDPSGANEKLFF; CDR3nt: TGTGCCATCAGTGACCCGTCAGGGGCGAATGAAAAACTGTTTTTT
abundance: once; v_gene: TRBV5-4; j_gene: TRBJ2-3; d_gene: .; CDR3aa: CASSPTNTDTQYF; CDR3nt: TGTGCCAGCAGCCCGACTAACACAGATACGCAGTATTTT
abundance: .; v_gene: TRBV10-1; j_gene: TRBJ2-7; d_gene: .; CDR3aa: CASQLSGGSYEQYF; CDR3nt: TGCGCCAGCCAACTAAGTGGCGGATCCTACGAGCAGTACTTC
abundance: few; v_gene: TRBV6-5; j_gene: TRBJ1-2; d_gene: .; CDR3aa: CASSYLVQYNNYGYTF; CDR3nt: TGTGCCAGCAGTTATCTTGTACAGTACAATAACTATGGCTACACCTTC